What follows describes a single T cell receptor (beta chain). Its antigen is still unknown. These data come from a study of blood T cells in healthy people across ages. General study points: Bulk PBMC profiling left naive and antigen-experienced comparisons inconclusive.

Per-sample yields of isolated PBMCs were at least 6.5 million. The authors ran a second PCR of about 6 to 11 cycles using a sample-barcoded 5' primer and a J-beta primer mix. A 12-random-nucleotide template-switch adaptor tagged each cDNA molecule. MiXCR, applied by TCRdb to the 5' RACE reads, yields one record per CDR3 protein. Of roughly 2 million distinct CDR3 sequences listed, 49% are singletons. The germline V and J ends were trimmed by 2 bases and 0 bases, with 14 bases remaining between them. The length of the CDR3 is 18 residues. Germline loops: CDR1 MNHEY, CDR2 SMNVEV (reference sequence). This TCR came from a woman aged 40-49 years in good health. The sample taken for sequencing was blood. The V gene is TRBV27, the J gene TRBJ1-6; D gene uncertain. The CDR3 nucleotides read TGTGCCAGCAGTTTAGGAGGTCAAACGAGCTCCTATAATTCACCCCTCCACTTT. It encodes CASSLGGQTSSYNSPLHF.